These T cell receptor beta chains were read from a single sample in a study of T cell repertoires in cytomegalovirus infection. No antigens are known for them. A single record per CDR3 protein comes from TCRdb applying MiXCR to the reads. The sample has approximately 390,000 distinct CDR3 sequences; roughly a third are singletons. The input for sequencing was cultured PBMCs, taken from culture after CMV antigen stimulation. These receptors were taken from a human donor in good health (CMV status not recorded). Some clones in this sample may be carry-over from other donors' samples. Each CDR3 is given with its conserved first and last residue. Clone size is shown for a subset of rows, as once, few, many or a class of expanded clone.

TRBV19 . CASSIVSTGENGYTF
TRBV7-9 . CASSPAGTGKNSPLHF
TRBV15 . CAPHGLQRVVHTDTQYF
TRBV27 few CASSPGTGKASYEQYF
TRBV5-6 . CASSLERGTNTEAFF
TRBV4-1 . CASSQPGHRSYNEQFF
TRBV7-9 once CASSIAPDTQYF
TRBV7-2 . CASRSRLAGVNEQFF
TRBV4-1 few CASSQGRATNEQFF
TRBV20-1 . CSARERGVTSNQPQHF
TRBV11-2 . CASSLLTSGRETQYF
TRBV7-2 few CASSIQPGQRNNEQFF
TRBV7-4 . CASSLRGGPFSYNEQFF
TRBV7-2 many CASSARGQPQHF
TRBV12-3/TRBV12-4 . CASSTWDRANTGELFF
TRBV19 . CASTPNRETYNEQFF
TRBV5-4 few CASSLAGTVQETQYF
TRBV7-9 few CASSPRFGARRNEQYF
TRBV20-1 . CSAREQSEGNSPLHF
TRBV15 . CATSPATTGQPQHF
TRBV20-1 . CSAIPSAGTDTQYF
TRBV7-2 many CASSFTSGASTDTQYF
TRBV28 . CASTPLGYNEQFF
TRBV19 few CASNPQAVSSGNTIYF
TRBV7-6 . CASRRGTKQETQYF
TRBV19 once CASSQETVRNTGELFF
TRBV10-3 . CAIGKSGEETQYF
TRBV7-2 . CASSLGGAGIDTQYF
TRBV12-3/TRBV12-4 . CASSFNRGGNTIYF
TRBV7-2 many CASSPPRLAGVSYEQYF
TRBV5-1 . CASSLTGQRSSGNTIYF
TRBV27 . CASRIGAQGFYEQYF
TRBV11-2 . CASSLGPRYEQYF
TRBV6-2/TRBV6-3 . CASSYTRGLAGRLTDTQYF
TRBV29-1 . CSVATGTGESPLHF
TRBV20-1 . CSAGTVLSNQPQHF
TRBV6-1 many CASSGGLVRETQYF
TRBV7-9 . CASSLPPVDTQYF
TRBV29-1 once CSAQVAIKGEQYF
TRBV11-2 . CASSPKPNLYGYTF
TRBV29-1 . CSVRSTSSYNEQFF
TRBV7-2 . CASSLASYNNEQFF
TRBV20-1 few CSATGHRGQPQHF
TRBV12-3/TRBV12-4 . CASSLESSMNTEAFF
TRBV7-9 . CASSQQRSYGYTF
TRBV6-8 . CASSYATTGALVNEQFF
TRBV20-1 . CSAKRLDNQPQHF
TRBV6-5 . CASSYSNGVADTQYF
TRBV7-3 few CASSLVRVRANVLTF
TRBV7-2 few CASSLMASGRAHEQYF
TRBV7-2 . CASSLAPRTGGNEAFF
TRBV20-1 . CSARTPTGGFGYGYTF
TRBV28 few CASSPGHMADTQYF